These T cell receptor beta chains were read from a single sample in a study of response to subunit inactivated influenza vaccine. MiXCR, applied by TCRdb to the RT-PCR reads, yields one record per CDR3 protein. This table holds 600,000 to 850,000 distinct CDR3 sequences, 14% found once. The specimen was PBMCs from blood, collected roughly 2 weeks before vaccination. The receptor source for this set is a man aged 45-65 years who received an inactivated influenza vaccine. The CDR3 runs from the conserved cysteine through the conserved F or W. Each record gives: D gene, J gene, clone size, V gene, CDR3 protein, CDR3 DNA. A D gene is named only where the DNA matches it firmly. Clone size, where shown, is once, few, many, or a class for clones that have expanded.

d_gene: TRBD2; j_gene: TRBJ2-7; abundance: few; v_gene: TRBV2; CDR3aa: CASSGEGLANNEQYF; CDR3nt: TGTGCCAGCAGTGGAGAAGGACTAGCGAACAACGAGCAGTACTTC
d_gene: TRBD2; j_gene: TRBJ2-4; abundance: many; v_gene: TRBV4-3; CDR3aa: CASSRTIAGGSNIQYF; CDR3nt: TGCGCCAGCAGCCGAACGATAGCGGGAGGTTCGAACATTCAGTACTTC
d_gene: -; j_gene: TRBJ2-2; abundance: -; v_gene: TRBV7-2; CDR3aa: CASSFSSGTGELFF; CDR3nt: TGTGCCAGCAGCTTTTCTAGTGGGACCGGGGAGCTGTTTTTT
d_gene: -; j_gene: TRBJ1-1; abundance: many; v_gene: TRBV5-1; CDR3aa: CASSSGVTEAFF; CDR3nt: TGCGCCAGCAGCTCAGGGGTTACTGAAGCTTTCTTT
d_gene: TRBD2; j_gene: TRBJ2-3; abundance: -; v_gene: TRBV4-2; CDR3aa: CASSIRLAGNTDTQYF; CDR3nt: TGTGCCAGCAGCATTAGACTAGCGGGGAACACAGATACGCAGTATTTT
d_gene: TRBD1; j_gene: TRBJ2-4; abundance: few; v_gene: TRBV11-2; CDR3aa: CASSSGFRDSNHIQYF; CDR3nt: TGTGCCAGCAGCTCTGGGTTCCGGGACAGTAATCACATTCAGTACTTC
d_gene: TRBD1; j_gene: TRBJ1-2; abundance: few; v_gene: TRBV7-2; CDR3aa: CASSLGGGQGLHGYTF; CDR3nt: TGTGCCAGCAGCTTAGGGGGGGGACAGGGCCTCCATGGCTACACCTTC
d_gene: TRBD1; j_gene: TRBJ2-1; abundance: few; v_gene: TRBV12-3/TRBV12-4; CDR3aa: CASSWGTGEFF; CDR3nt: TGTGCCAGCAGCTGGGGCACAGGGGAGTTCTTC
d_gene: -; j_gene: TRBJ2-2; abundance: few; v_gene: TRBV6-2/TRBV6-3; CDR3aa: CASSYGEPGELFF; CDR3nt: TGTGCCAGCAGTTACGGGGAACCCGGGGAGCTGTTTTTT
d_gene: -; j_gene: TRBJ2-5; abundance: few; v_gene: TRBV9; CDR3aa: CASSVASGGKETQYF; CDR3nt: TGTGCCAGCAGCGTAGCGTCGGGGGGCAAGGAGACCCAGTACTTC
d_gene: TRBD2; j_gene: TRBJ2-4; abundance: -; v_gene: TRBV7-2; CDR3aa: CASSLGTSGSKNIQYF; CDR3nt: TGTGCCAGCAGCCTAGGGACTAGCGGGTCCAAAAACATTCAGTACTTC